This T cell receptor (beta chain) was profiled in a study of early T cells in non-severe SARS-CoV-2 infection. This clonotype was seen only a few times. MiXCR, run by TCRdb on the 5' RACE reads, gives a single entry per CDR3 protein. Counted here are about 44,000 distinct CDR3 sequences, 12% occurring once; the ten biggest clones make up more than 15%. In germline, CDR1 is SGHDT, CDR2 YYEEEE. This CDR3 has 15 residues. The V and J ends lost 0 bases and 0 bases respectively, with 7 bases between them. The TCR originated in an adult who was a healthcare worker with PCR-confirmed SARS-CoV-2 infection or an uninfected control (not recorded which). The gene calls are TRBV5-6 and TRBJ2-1; D remains unclear. Sequencing was done on a sample of whole blood. CDR3: CASSLEAASYNEQFF. The CDR3 DNA reads TGTGCCAGCAGCTTGGAGGCGGCCTCCTACAATGAGCAGTTCTTC.